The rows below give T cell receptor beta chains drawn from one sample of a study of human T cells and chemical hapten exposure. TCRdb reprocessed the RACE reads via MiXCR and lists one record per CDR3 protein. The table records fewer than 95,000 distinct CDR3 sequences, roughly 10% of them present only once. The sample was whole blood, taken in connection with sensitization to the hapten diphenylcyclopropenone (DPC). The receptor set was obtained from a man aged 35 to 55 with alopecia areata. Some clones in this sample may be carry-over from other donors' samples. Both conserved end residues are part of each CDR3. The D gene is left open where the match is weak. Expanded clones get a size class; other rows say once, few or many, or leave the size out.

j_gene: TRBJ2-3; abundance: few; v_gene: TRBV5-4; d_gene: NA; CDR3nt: TGTGCCAGCAGCTTGGGGCAGCGCACAGATACGCAGTATTTT; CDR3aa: CASSLGQRTDTQYF
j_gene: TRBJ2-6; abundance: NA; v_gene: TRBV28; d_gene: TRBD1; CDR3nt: TGTGCCAGCAGTCAACCCAACGGACAGGGTACGGGGGCCAACGTCCTGACTTTC; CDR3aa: CASSQPNGQGTGANVLTF
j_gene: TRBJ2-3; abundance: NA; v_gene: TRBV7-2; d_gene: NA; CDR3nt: TGTGCCAGCAGCGTAGCGGTCACAGATACGCAGTATTTT; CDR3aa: CASSVAVTDTQYF
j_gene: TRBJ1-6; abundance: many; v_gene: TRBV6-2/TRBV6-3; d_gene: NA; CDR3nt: TGTGCCAGCAGCCGCCGGGGAGGCTCGTCACCCCTCCACTTT; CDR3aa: CASSRRGGSSPLHF
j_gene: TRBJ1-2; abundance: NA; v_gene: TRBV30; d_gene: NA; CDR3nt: TGTGCCTGGAGTACGGGTCTCCCCTATGGCTACACCTTC; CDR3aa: CAWSTGLPYGYTF
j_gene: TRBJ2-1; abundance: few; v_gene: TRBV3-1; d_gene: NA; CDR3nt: TGTGCCAGCAGCTACGGACAATTAAACAATGAGCAGTTCTTC; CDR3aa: CASSYGQLNNEQFF
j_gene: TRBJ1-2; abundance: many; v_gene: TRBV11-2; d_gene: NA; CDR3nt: TGTGCCAGCAGCTTAGATCGGGTAAACTATGGCTACACCTTC; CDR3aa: CASSLDRVNYGYTF
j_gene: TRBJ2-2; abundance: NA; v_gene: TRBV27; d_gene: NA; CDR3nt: TGTGCCAGCAGGGGGGGTATCACCACCGGGGAGCTGTTTTTT; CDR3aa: CASRGGITTGELFF
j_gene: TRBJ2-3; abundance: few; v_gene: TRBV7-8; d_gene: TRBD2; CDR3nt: TGTGCCAGCAGCCTGAAAAGGCTAGCGGTGACAGATACGCAGTATTTT; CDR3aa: CASSLKRLAVTDTQYF
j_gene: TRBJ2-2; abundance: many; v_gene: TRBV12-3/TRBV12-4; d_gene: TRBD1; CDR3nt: TGTGCCAGCAGGCCACAGGGGTCCGGCACCGGGGAGCTGTTTTTT; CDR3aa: CASRPQGSGTGELFF
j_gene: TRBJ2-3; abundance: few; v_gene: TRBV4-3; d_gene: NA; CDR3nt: TGCGCCAGCAGCCATCATAAGGGTTTGTCCGATACGCAGTATTTT; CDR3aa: CASSHHKGLSDTQYF
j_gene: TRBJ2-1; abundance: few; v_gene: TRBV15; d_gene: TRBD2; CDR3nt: TGTGCCACCAGCAGAGGGGGCCGGCTAGCGGGATTGGGTTCGTACTACAATGAGCAGTTCTTC; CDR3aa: CATSRGGRLAGLGSYYNEQFF
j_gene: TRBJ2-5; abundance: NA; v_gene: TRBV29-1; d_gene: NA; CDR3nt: TGCAGCGTTACGCCTGAAGGGGCCTCTTTTCTGGAGACCCAGTACTTC; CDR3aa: CSVTPEGASFLETQYF
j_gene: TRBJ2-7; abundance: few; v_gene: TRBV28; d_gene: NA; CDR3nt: TGTGCCAGCACCCCAACTAGTCCCACTTCCAGCGAGCAGTACTTC; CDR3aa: CASTPTSPTSSEQYF
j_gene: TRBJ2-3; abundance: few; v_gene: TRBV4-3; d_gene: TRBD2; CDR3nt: TGCGCCAGCAGCCAAGATAGGACCCCAGCGGGAGGGCCCCGGTATTTT; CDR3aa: CASSQDRTPAGGPRYF
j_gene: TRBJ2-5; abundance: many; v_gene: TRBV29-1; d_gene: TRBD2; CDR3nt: TGCAGCGCCTGGAGTCCTAGCGGGGAAGAGACCCAGTACTTC; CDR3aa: CSAWSPSGEETQYF
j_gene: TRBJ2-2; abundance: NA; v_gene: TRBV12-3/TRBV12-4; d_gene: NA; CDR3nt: TGTGCCAGCAGTCCCGGGACTCTTAACACCGGGGAGCTGTTTTTT; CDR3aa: CASSPGTLNTGELFF
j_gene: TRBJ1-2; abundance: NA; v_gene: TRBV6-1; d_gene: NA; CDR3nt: TGTGCCAGCAGTTTAGATAGGGACCTGGGGTTCTATGGCTACACCTTC; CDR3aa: CASSLDRDLGFYGYTF
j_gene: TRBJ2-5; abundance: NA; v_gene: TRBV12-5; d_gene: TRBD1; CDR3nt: TGTGCTAGTGGAAACGGACAGGGGATACCAGAGACCCAGTACTTC; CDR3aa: CASGNGQGIPETQYF
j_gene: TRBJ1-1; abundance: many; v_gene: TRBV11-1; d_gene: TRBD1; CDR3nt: TGTGCCAGCAGCCAAGGGGGCAGGGAGAACACTGAAGCTTTCTTT; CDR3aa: CASSQGGRENTEAFF
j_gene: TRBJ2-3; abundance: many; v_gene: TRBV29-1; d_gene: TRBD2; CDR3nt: TGCAGCGTAGACGGACTAGCGGGAGAAGATACGCAGTATTTT; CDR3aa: CSVDGLAGEDTQYF
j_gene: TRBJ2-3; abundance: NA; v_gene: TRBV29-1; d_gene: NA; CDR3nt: TGCAGCGTTAAAGTCTCGTCCGTCGGAGATACGCAGTATTTT; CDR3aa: CSVKVSSVGDTQYF
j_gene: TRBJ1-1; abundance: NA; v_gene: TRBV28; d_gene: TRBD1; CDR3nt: TGTGCCAGCAGTCCGTCGACAGGGAGGAACACTGAAGCTTTCTTT; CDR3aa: CASSPSTGRNTEAFF
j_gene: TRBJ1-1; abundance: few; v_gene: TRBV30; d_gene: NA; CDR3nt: TGTGCCTGGAGAAGGGGTAGCAACACTGAAGCTTTCTTT; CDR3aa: CAWRRGSNTEAFF
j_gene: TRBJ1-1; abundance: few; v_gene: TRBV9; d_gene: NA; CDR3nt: TGTGCCAGCAGCGTAGAGCCCGAAAACACTGAAGCTTTCTTT; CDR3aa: CASSVEPENTEAFF
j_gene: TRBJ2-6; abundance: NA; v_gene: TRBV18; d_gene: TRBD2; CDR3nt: TGTGCCAGCTCACTTAAGCACTCAGCGGGAGGGGGACGAGCCGCTGGGGCCAACGTCCTGACTTTC; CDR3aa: CASSLKHSAGGGRAAGANVLTF
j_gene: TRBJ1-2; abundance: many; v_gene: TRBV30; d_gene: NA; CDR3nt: TGTGCCTGGAGTACGGGGTATGGCTACACCTTC; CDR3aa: CAWSTGYGYTF
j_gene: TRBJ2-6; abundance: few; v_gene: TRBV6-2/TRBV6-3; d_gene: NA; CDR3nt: TGTGCCAGCAGCCCCCCCTCTGGGGCCAACGTCCTGACTTTC; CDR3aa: CASSPPSGANVLTF
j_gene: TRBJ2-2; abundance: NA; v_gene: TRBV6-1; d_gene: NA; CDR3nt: TGTGCCAGCAGTAAAGTACCCTTCGCCGGGGAGCTGTTTTTT; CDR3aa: CASSKVPFAGELFF
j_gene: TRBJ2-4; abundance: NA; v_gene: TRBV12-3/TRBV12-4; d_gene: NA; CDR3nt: TGTGCCAGCAGTTTTGTCTCTGGCAGATCCAAAAACATTCAGTACTTC; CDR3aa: CASSFVSGRSKNIQYF
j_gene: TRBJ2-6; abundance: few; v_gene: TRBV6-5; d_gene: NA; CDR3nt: TGTGCCAGCAGGGCGGAGGGGGGCTCTGGGGCCAACGTCCTGACTTTC; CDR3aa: CASRAEGGSGANVLTF
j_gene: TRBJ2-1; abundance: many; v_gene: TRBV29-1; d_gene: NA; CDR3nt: TGCAGCGTTGAAAATGAGCAGTTCTTC; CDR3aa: CSVENEQFF
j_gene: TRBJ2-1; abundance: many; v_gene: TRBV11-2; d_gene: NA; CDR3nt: TGTGCCAGCAGCTTAGGGGGAATTGGCTTCTACAATGAGCAGTTCTTC; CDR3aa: CASSLGGIGFYNEQFF
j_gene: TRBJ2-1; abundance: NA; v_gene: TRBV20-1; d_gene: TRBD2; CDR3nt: TGCAGTGCTGGCCTCGGACTAGCGGGAGGGGGACTTCGCAATGAGCAGTTCTTC; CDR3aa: CSAGLGLAGGGLRNEQFF
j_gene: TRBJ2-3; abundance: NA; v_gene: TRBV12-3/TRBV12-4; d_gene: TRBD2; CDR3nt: TGTGCCAGCAGTTCCCGGACTAGCGGCACAGATACGCAGTATTTT; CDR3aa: CASSSRTSGTDTQYF
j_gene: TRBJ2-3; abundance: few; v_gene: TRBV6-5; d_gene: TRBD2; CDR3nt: TGTGCCAGCAGTTCTGGCCGACTAGCGGGAGGGCCTACAGATACGCAGTATTTT; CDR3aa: CASSSGRLAGGPTDTQYF
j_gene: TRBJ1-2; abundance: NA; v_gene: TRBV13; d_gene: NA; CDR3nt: TGTGCCAGCAGCTTTCGCCCGCGGGTTACGCGTATTTATAACTATGGCTACACCTTC; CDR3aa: CASSFRPRVTRIYNYGYTF
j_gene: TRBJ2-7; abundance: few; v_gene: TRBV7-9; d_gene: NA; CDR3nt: TGTGCCAGCAGCTCCGGTAGACACCCCAGCTGGGACGAGCAGTACTTC; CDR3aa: CASSSGRHPSWDEQYF
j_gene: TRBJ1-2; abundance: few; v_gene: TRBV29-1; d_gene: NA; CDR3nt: TGCAGCGTTGTAGGGCCCTATGGCTACACCTTC; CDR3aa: CSVVGPYGYTF
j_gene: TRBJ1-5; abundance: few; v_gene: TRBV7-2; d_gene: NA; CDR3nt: TGTGCCAGCAGCAAAGGGATCCAGGGAGGTCAGCCCCAGCATTTT; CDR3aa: CASSKGIQGGQPQHF
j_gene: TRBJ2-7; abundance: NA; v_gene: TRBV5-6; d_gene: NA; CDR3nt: TGTGCCAGCAGCTTGGGACGTCGGGACGAGCAGTACTTC; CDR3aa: CASSLGRRDEQYF
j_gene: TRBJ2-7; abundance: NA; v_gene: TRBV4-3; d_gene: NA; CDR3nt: TGCGCCAGCAGCCAGGGCCCTGGTTACGAGCAGTACTTC; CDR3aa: CASSQGPGYEQYF
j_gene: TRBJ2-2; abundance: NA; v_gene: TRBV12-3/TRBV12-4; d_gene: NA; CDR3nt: TGTGCCAGCAGTCCGACGATCACCGGGGAGCTGTTTTTT; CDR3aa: CASSPTITGELFF
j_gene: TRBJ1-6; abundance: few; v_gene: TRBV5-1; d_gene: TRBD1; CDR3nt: TGCGCCAGCCAAGCCAACAGGGGGCAGAAGGATTCACCCCTCCACTTT; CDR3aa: CASQANRGQKDSPLHF
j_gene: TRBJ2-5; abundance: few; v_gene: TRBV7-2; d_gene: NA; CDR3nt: TGTGCCAGCAGCTTAGCGGCTACCCAAGAGACCCAGTACTTC; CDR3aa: CASSLAATQETQYF
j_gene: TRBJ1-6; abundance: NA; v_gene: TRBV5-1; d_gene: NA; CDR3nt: TGCGCCAGCAGCAGAGAACCGGATTCACCCCTCCACTTT; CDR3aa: CASSREPDSPLHF
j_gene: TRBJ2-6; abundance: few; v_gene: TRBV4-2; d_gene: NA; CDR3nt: TGTGCCAGCAGCCAAGATCTGGTTTCTGGGGCCAACGTCCTGACTTTC; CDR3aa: CASSQDLVSGANVLTF
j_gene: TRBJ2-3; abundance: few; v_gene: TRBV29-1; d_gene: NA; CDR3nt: TGCAGCGCTGCGAATGATAGGGCAGATACGCAGTATTTT; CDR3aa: CSAANDRADTQYF
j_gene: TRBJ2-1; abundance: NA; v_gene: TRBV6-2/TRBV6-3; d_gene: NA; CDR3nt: TGTGCCAGCAGTTTGCCACCCTACAATGAGCAGTTCTTC; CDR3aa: CASSLPPYNEQFF
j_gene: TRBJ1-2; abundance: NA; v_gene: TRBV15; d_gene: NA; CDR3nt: TGTGCCACCAGCAGCACGGGGTTGGGGGCAGGGTATGGCTACACCTTC; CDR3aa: CATSSTGLGAGYGYTF
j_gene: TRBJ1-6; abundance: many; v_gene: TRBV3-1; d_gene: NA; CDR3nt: TGTGCCAGCAGCCAAGGGTCGCGGGGTGGTAATTCACCCCTCCACTTT; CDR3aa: CASSQGSRGGNSPLHF
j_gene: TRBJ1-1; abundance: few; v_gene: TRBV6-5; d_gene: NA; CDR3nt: TGTGCCAGCGGTAGAGGGGTTGGAGCTTTCTTT; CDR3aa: CASGRGVGAFF